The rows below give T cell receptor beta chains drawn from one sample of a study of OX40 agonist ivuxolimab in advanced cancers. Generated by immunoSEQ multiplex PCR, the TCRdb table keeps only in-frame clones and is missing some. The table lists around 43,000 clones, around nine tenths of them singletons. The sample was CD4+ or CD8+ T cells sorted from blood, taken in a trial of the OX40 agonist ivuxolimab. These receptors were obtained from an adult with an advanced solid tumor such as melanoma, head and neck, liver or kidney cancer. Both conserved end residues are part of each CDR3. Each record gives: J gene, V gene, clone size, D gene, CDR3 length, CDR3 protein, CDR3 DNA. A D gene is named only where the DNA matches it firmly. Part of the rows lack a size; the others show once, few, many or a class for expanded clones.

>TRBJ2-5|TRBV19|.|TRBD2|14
CASSMGSGQETQYF
TGTGCCAGTAGTATGGGTAGCGGGCAAGAGACCCAGTACTTC
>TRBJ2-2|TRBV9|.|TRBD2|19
CASSSPEGLAGGNTGELFF
TGTGCCAGCAGCAGCCCAGAGGGACTAGCGGGAGGCAACACCGGGGAGCTGTTTTTT
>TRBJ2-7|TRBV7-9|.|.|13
CASSSRRAYEQYF
TGTGCCAGCAGCTCACGGAGGGCCTACGAGCAGTACTTC
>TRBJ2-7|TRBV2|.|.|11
CASDGTYEQYF
TGTGCCAGCGACGGTACCTACGAGCAGTACTTC
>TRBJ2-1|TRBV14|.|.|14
CASSQGTPYNEQFF
TGTGCCAGCAGCCAAGGGACTCCCTACAATGAGCAGTTCTTC
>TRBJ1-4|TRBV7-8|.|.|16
CASSLRRGAVNEKLFF
TGTGCCAGCAGCTTAAGGCGGGGAGCGGTTAATGAAAAACTGTTTTTT
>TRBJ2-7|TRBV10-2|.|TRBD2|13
CASSRDYLYEQYF
TGCGCCAGCAGCCGGGACTACCTCTACGAGCAGTACTTC
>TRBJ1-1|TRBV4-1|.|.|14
CASSQGLGDPEAFF
TGCGCCAGCAGCCAAGGGCTGGGGGATCCTGAAGCTTTCTTT
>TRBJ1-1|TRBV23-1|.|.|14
CASSHDSFNTEAFF
TGCGCCAGCAGTCATGACAGCTTCAACACTGAAGCTTTCTTT
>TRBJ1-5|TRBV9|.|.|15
CASSIGGGGNQPQHF
TGTGCCAGCAGCATAGGAGGGGGAGGCAATCAGCCCCAGCATTTT
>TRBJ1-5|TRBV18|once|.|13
CASSPGADEPQHF
TGTGCCAGCTCACCGGGGGCTGATGAGCCCCAGCATTTT
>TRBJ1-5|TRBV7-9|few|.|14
CASSLTVGNQPQHF
TGTGCCAGCAGCTTGACAGTGGGCAATCAGCCCCAGCATTTT
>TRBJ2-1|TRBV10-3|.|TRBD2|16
CAITRLAGVNYNEQFF
TGTGCCATCACAAGACTAGCGGGAGTTAACTACAATGAGCAGTTCTTC
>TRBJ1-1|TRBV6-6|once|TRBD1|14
CASSWTGRNTEAFF
TGTGCCAGCAGTTGGACAGGGCGGAACACTGAAGCTTTCTTT
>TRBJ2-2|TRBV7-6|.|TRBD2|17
CASSLAAGGQRTGELFF
TGTGCCAGCAGCTTAGCGGCGGGAGGGCAGCGCACCGGGGAGCTGTTTTTT
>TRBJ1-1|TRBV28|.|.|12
CASSSGTAEAFF
TGTGCCAGCAGTTCCGGGACCGCTGAGGCTTTCTTT
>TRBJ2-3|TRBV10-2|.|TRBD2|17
CASSDDVGGAVTDTQYF
TGCGCCAGCAGTGACGATGTCGGGGGGGCCGTGACAGATACGCAGTATTTT
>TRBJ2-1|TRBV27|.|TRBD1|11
CASSRTGEQFF
TGTGCCAGCAGCCGGACAGGGGAGCAGTTCTTC
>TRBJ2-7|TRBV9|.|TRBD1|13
CASSGDRGYEQYF
TGTGCCAGCAGCGGGGACAGGGGGTACGAGCAGTACTTC
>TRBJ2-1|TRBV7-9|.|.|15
CASSPPGPSYNEQFF
TGTGCCAGCAGCCCACCTGGGCCTTCCTACAATGAGCAGTTCTTC
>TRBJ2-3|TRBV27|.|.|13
CASSWWSTDTQYF
TGTGCCAGCAGCTGGTGGAGCACAGATACGCAGTATTTT
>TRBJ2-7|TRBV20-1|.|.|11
CSAPRVYEQYF
TGCAGTGCGCCAAGGGTCTACGAGCAGTACTTC
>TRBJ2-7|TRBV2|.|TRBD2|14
CASSGGTNSYEQYF
TGTGCCAGCAGTGGAGGGACTAACAGCTACGAGCAGTACTTC
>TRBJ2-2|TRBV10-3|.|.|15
CAIRLETGSGGELFF
TGTGCCATCAGACTCGAGACCGGCTCGGGCGGGGAGCTGTTTTTT
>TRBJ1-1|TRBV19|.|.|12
CASSRGLTEAFF
TGTGCCAGTAGTCGGGGCCTCACTGAAGCTTTCTTT
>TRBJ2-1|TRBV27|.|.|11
CASSFNNEQFF
TGTGCCAGCAGTTTTAACAATGAGCAGTTCTTC
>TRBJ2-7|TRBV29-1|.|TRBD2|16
CSVEEGRGPSSYEQYF
TGCAGCGTTGAAGAGGGGAGGGGCCCGAGCTCCTACGAGCAGTACTTC
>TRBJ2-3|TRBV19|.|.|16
CASSIKAAVSTDTQYF
TGTGCCAGTAGTATTAAAGCGGCCGTTAGCACAGATACGCAGTATTTT
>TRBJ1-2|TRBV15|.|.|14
CATSQLGGGYGYTF
TGTGCCACCAGCCAACTTGGGGGGGGCTATGGCTACACCTTC
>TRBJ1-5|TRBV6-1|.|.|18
CASSEEGTRQWVHQPQHF
TGTGCCAGCAGTGAAGAGGGGACACGCCAGTGGGTTCATCAGCCCCAGCATTTT
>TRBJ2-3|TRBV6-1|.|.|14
CASSQGRRTDTQYF
TGTGCCAGCAGCCAAGGGCGGCGCACAGATACGCAGTATTTT
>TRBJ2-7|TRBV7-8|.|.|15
CASSSGLLSSYEQYF
TGTGCCAGCAGCTCCGGACTTCTATCCTCCTACGAGCAGTACTTC
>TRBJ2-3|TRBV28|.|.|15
CASKMASRHTDTQYF
TGTGCCAGCAAGATGGCCAGCCGCCACACAGATACGCAGTATTTT
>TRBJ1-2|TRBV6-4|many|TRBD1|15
CASSDDWTGVYGYTF
TGTGCCAGCAGTGACGATTGGACAGGAGTCTATGGCTACACCTTC
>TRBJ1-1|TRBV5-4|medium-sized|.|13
CASSPTRNTEAFF
TGTGCCAGCAGCCCGACAAGGAACACTGAAGCTTTCTTT
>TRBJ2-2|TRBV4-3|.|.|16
CASSQYGGTNTGELFF
TGCGCCAGCAGCCAATATGGCGGGACGAACACCGGGGAGCTGTTTTTT
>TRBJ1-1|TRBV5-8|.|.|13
CASSLTENTEAFF
TGTGCCAGCAGCTTGACAGAAAACACTGAAGCTTTCTTT
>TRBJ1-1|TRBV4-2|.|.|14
CASSQDWGSTEAFF
TGTGCCAGCAGCCAAGACTGGGGGTCCACTGAAGCTTTCTTT
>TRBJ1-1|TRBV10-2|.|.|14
CASSESGGNTEAFF
TGCGCCAGCAGTGAGTCGGGGGGGAACACTGAAGCTTTCTTT
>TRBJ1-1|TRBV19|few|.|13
CASSIGGQSEAFF
TGTGCCAGTAGTATAGGTGGGCAGAGTGAAGCTTTCTTT
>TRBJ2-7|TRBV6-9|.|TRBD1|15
CASSAGTGGSYEQYF
TGTGCCAGCAGTGCCGGGACAGGGGGCAGTTACGAGCAGTACTTC
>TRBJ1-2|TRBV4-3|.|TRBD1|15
CASSQGTGGLGGYTF
TGCGCCAGCAGCCAAGGGACAGGGGGCTTAGGTGGCTACACCTTC
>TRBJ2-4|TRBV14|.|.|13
CASSQIAKNIQYF
TGTGCCAGCAGCCAAATCGCCAAAAACATTCAGTACTTC
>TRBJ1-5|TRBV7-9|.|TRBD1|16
CASSNRRGLESQPQHF
TGTGCCAGCAGCAACCGAAGGGGGCTCGAGAGTCAGCCCCAGCATTTT
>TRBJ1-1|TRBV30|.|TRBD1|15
CAWSARQGPNTEAFF
TGTGCCTGGAGTGCCAGACAGGGGCCGAACACTGAAGCTTTCTTT
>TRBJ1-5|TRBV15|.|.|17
CATSPFPRTSSNQPQHF
TGTGCCACCAGCCCCTTCCCTAGGACTAGTAGCAATCAGCCCCAGCATTTT
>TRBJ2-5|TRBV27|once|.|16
CASSLSQGGSQETQYF
TGTGCCAGCAGTTTATCCCAGGGAGGAAGCCAAGAGACCCAGTACTTC
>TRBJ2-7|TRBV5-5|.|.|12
CASMLNPYEQYF
TGTGCCAGCATGCTTAATCCCTACGAGCAGTACTTC
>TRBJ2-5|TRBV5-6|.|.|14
CASSPKGSVETQYF
TGTGCCAGCAGCCCGAAAGGCTCGGTAGAGACCCAGTACTTC
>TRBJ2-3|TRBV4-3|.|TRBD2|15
CASSQAGTSGDTQYF
TGCGCCAGCAGCCAGGCCGGGACTAGCGGAGATACGCAGTATTTT
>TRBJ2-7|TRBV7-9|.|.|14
CASKGSGVLYEQYF
TGTGCCAGCAAAGGGTCAGGGGTACTCTACGAGCAGTACTTC
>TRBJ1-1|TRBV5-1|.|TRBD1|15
CASSLYGTVNTEAFF
TGCGCCAGCAGCTTGTACGGGACAGTGAACACTGAAGCTTTCTTT
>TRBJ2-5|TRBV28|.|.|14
CASSYRTGSETQYF
TGTGCCAGCAGTTACCGTACAGGGTCAGAGACCCAGTACTTC
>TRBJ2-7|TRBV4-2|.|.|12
CASSQGPREQYF
TGTGCCAGCAGCCAAGGCCCCCGCGAGCAGTACTTC
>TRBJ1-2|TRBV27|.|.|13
CASSLGQTYGYTF
TGTGCCAGCAGTTTAGGACAAACTTATGGCTACACCTTC